Listed below are T cell receptor beta chains from one sample, sequenced in a study of cytomegalovirus exposure and HLA in healthy donors. TCRdb keeps only in-frame clones here, not all; method: immunoSEQ multiplex PCR. The sample consists of about 200,000 clones, around 86% of them appearing once. The material sequenced was PBMCs. All receptors derive from a woman under 30 in good health and CMV-seronegative. Each CDR3 is given with its conserved first and last residue. Fields, in order: CDR3 protein, CDR3 DNA, J gene, D gene, clone size, V gene. A D gene is named only where the DNA matches it firmly. Some rows mark clone size as missing; the rest say once, few, many or name a class of expanded clone.

cdr3_aa: CASSWSLAKNIQYF; cdr3_nt: TGTGCCAGTAGTTGGAGTTTAGCCAAAAACATTCAGTACTTC; j_call: TRBJ2-4; d_call: .; clone_size: .; v_call: TRBV19
cdr3_aa: CASSLVQGDEQYF; cdr3_nt: TGTGCCAGCAGCTTAGTACAGGGGGACGAGCAGTACTTC; j_call: TRBJ2-7; d_call: TRBD1; clone_size: .; v_call: TRBV7-9
cdr3_aa: CASRLGGGELFF; cdr3_nt: TGTGCCAGCAGGTTGGGAGGCGGGGAGCTGTTTTTT; j_call: TRBJ2-2; d_call: .; clone_size: .; v_call: TRBV6-1
cdr3_aa: CAWSVAGDTEAFF; cdr3_nt: TGTGCCTGGAGTGTTGCGGGGGACACTGAAGCTTTCTTT; j_call: TRBJ1-1; d_call: .; clone_size: .; v_call: TRBV30
cdr3_aa: CATRQGSRGDQPQHF; cdr3_nt: TGTGCCACCCGACAGGGCAGTAGGGGAGATCAGCCCCAGCATTTT; j_call: TRBJ1-5; d_call: TRBD1; clone_size: .; v_call: TRBV10-3
cdr3_aa: CASSDDSSGANVLTF; cdr3_nt: TGTGCCAGCAGTGACGACAGCTCTGGGGCCAACGTCCTGACTTTC; j_call: TRBJ2-6; d_call: .; clone_size: .; v_call: TRBV6-4
cdr3_aa: CASSEYRTGKGRQETQYF; cdr3_nt: TGTGCCAGCAGTGAATATAGGACAGGGAAGGGCCGGCAAGAGACCCAGTACTTC; j_call: TRBJ2-5; d_call: TRBD1; clone_size: .; v_call: TRBV6-1
cdr3_aa: CASSLGRGLSYNSPLHF; cdr3_nt: TGTGCCAGCAGCTTAGGCAGGGGCCTCTCCTATAATTCACCCCTCCACTTT; j_call: TRBJ1-6; d_call: .; clone_size: .; v_call: TRBV7-3
cdr3_aa: CASRPDPGQPYEQYF; cdr3_nt: TGTGCCAGCAGGCCTGACCCGGGACAGCCCTACGAGCAGTACTTC; j_call: TRBJ2-7; d_call: TRBD1; clone_size: .; v_call: TRBV2
cdr3_aa: CSVLPENYGYTF; cdr3_nt: TGCAGCGTTTTACCGGAGAACTATGGCTACACCTTC; j_call: TRBJ1-2; d_call: .; clone_size: .; v_call: TRBV29-1
cdr3_aa: CASSRTGGLTDTQYF; cdr3_nt: TGTGCCAGCAGTCGGACAGGGGGCCTGACAGATACGCAGTATTTT; j_call: TRBJ2-3; d_call: TRBD1; clone_size: once; v_call: TRBV6-1
cdr3_aa: CASSLAGTGGSYEQYF; cdr3_nt: TGTGCCAGCAGCTTAGCTGGGACAGGGGGCTCCTACGAGCAGTACTTC; j_call: TRBJ2-7; d_call: TRBD1; clone_size: .; v_call: TRBV11-1
cdr3_aa: CASSVNSLGTEAFF; cdr3_nt: TGTGCCAGCAGCGTAAACAGCCTGGGCACTGAAGCTTTCTTT; j_call: TRBJ1-1; d_call: .; clone_size: .; v_call: TRBV9
cdr3_aa: CASSESRGAWTVAGELFF; cdr3_nt: TGCGCCAGCAGTGAGTCCAGGGGGGCATGGACGGTCGCCGGGGAGCTGTTTTTT; j_call: TRBJ2-2; d_call: .; clone_size: .; v_call: TRBV10-2
cdr3_aa: CASSPLHQGTGGYTF; cdr3_nt: TGTGCCAGCAGCCCCCTCCACCAGGGAACGGGTGGCTACACCTTC; j_call: TRBJ1-2; d_call: .; clone_size: few; v_call: TRBV7-9
cdr3_aa: CASSFLKRDPNGDEQFF; cdr3_nt: TGTGCCAGCAGCTTTCTTAAGCGGGACCCCAACGGCGATGAGCAGTTCTTC; j_call: TRBJ2-1; d_call: TRBD2; clone_size: .; v_call: TRBV7-6
cdr3_aa: CASSPTGSTEAFF; cdr3_nt: TGTGCCAGCAGCCCTACAGGTTCCACTGAAGCTTTCTTT; j_call: TRBJ1-1; d_call: .; clone_size: few; v_call: TRBV9
cdr3_aa: CASSIQGLAAYNEQFF; cdr3_nt: TGTGCCAGCAGCATCCAGGGACTAGCGGCTTACAATGAGCAGTTCTTC; j_call: TRBJ2-1; d_call: TRBD2; clone_size: .; v_call: TRBV5-4
cdr3_aa: CAGSRQGAEAFF; cdr3_nt: TGTGCCGGATCGCGACAGGGCGCTGAAGCTTTCTTT; j_call: TRBJ1-1; d_call: TRBD1; clone_size: .; v_call: TRBV11-2
cdr3_aa: CARSQQVPNTEAFF; cdr3_nt: TGTGCCAGAAGCCAACAGGTCCCGAACACTGAAGCTTTCTTT; j_call: TRBJ1-1; d_call: .; clone_size: .; v_call: TRBV5-3
cdr3_aa: CASSPTRGVNTEAFF; cdr3_nt: TGTGCCAGCAGCCCCACCAGGGGTGTGAACACTGAAGCTTTCTTT; j_call: TRBJ1-1; d_call: .; clone_size: once; v_call: TRBV14
cdr3_aa: CASSLGQQETQYF; cdr3_nt: TGCGCCAGCAGCTTGGGACAGCAAGAGACCCAGTACTTC; j_call: TRBJ2-5; d_call: .; clone_size: .; v_call: TRBV5-1
cdr3_aa: CASSLRGNTEAFF; cdr3_nt: TGTGCCAGCAGCTTGAGGGGGAACACTGAAGCTTTCTTT; j_call: TRBJ1-1; d_call: .; clone_size: once; v_call: TRBV5-4
cdr3_aa: CASSPPARSQGYNEQFF; cdr3_nt: TGTGCCAGCTCACCACCTGCCCGGTCTCAGGGCTACAATGAGCAGTTCTTC; j_call: TRBJ2-1; d_call: .; clone_size: .; v_call: TRBV18
cdr3_aa: CASQRGGEQYF; cdr3_nt: TGTGCCAGCCAACGGGGGGGCGAGCAGTACTTC; j_call: TRBJ2-7; d_call: TRBD2; clone_size: .; v_call: TRBV6-5
cdr3_aa: CASSLGLRQGDQPQHF; cdr3_nt: TGCGCCAGCAGCCTGGGACTTAGACAGGGGGATCAGCCCCAGCATTTT; j_call: TRBJ1-5; d_call: TRBD1; clone_size: .; v_call: TRBV5-1
cdr3_aa: CASSLGGRPNEKLFF; cdr3_nt: TGCGCCAGCAGCCTGGGAGGGCGACCTAATGAAAAACTGTTTTTT; j_call: TRBJ1-4; d_call: .; clone_size: .; v_call: TRBV4-1
cdr3_aa: CSVEGADMNTEAFF; cdr3_nt: TGCAGCGTTGAAGGGGCGGACATGAACACTGAAGCTTTCTTT; j_call: TRBJ1-1; d_call: .; clone_size: .; v_call: TRBV29-1
cdr3_aa: CASSLKSGGNTIYF; cdr3_nt: TGCGCCAGCAGCTTGAAGTCCGGTGGAAACACCATATATTTT; j_call: TRBJ1-3; d_call: .; clone_size: .; v_call: TRBV5-1
cdr3_aa: CASSQGLATYTGELFF; cdr3_nt: TGTGCCAGTAGCCAGGGACTAGCGACATACACCGGGGAGCTGTTTTTT; j_call: TRBJ2-2; d_call: TRBD2; clone_size: .; v_call: TRBV19
cdr3_aa: CASSPPLGPGVEFF; cdr3_nt: TGTGCCAGCAGCCCCCCGTTGGGGCCAGGCGTAGAGTTCTTC; j_call: TRBJ2-1; d_call: .; clone_size: .; v_call: TRBV11-2
cdr3_aa: CASSLADRGKGEQYF; cdr3_nt: TGTGCCAGCAGCTTGGCCGACAGGGGAAAGGGCGAGCAGTACTTC; j_call: TRBJ2-7; d_call: TRBD1; clone_size: few; v_call: TRBV7-6
cdr3_aa: CASSQPRTDLNYGYTF; cdr3_nt: TGTGCCAGCAGCCAACCCCGGACAGACCTTAACTATGGCTACACCTTC; j_call: TRBJ1-2; d_call: .; clone_size: .; v_call: TRBV4-2
cdr3_aa: CASSPKQSGPNTGELFF; cdr3_nt: TGTGCCAGCTCACCGAAACAGAGCGGACCAAACACCGGGGAGCTGTTTTTT; j_call: TRBJ2-2; d_call: .; clone_size: .; v_call: TRBV18
cdr3_aa: CASAAGGNTGELFF; cdr3_nt: TGTGCCAGCGCGGCGGGGGGGAACACCGGGGAGCTGTTTTTT; j_call: TRBJ2-2; d_call: TRBD2; clone_size: .; v_call: TRBV14
cdr3_aa: CASSERDRRGTGELFF; cdr3_nt: TGTGCCAGCAGCGAACGGGACAGGCGAGGCACCGGGGAGCTGTTTTTT; j_call: TRBJ2-2; d_call: TRBD1; clone_size: .; v_call: TRBV7-7
cdr3_aa: CASSVGTSGLTDTQYF; cdr3_nt: TGTGCCAGCAGTGTGGGGACTAGCGGGCTCACAGATACGCAGTATTTT; j_call: TRBJ2-3; d_call: TRBD2; clone_size: .; v_call: TRBV6-1
cdr3_aa: CAWDRNYGYTF; cdr3_nt: TGTGCCTGGGACAGAAACTATGGCTACACCTTC; j_call: TRBJ1-2; d_call: .; clone_size: .; v_call: TRBV30
cdr3_aa: CASSEPGQGIYGYTF; cdr3_nt: TGTGCCAGCAGTGAACCGGGCCAGGGGATCTATGGCTACACCTTC; j_call: TRBJ1-2; d_call: .; clone_size: once; v_call: TRBV6-1
cdr3_aa: CASSPRGSEQYF; cdr3_nt: TGTGCCAGCAGTCCCCGGGGGAGCGAGCAGTACTTC; j_call: TRBJ2-7; d_call: .; clone_size: few; v_call: TRBV6-6
cdr3_aa: CAWSAGDTDTQYF; cdr3_nt: TGTGCCTGGAGCGCAGGGGACACAGATACGCAGTATTTT; j_call: TRBJ2-3; d_call: .; clone_size: .; v_call: TRBV30
cdr3_aa: CASSHGQGPYEQYF; cdr3_nt: TGTGCCAGCAGCCATGGACAGGGGCCCTACGAGCAGTACTTC; j_call: TRBJ2-7; d_call: TRBD1; clone_size: few; v_call: TRBV11-2
cdr3_aa: CASSDSRVEGAFF; cdr3_nt: TGTGCCAGCAGTGACTCGAGGGTTGAGGGAGCTTTCTTT; j_call: TRBJ1-1; d_call: .; clone_size: .; v_call: TRBV6-4
cdr3_aa: CASSVRTGTDTQYF; cdr3_nt: TGTGCCAGCAGCGTAAGGACTGGCACAGATACGCAGTATTTT; j_call: TRBJ2-3; d_call: .; clone_size: .; v_call: TRBV7-2
cdr3_aa: CASSQIRTAQTYYEQYF; cdr3_nt: TGTGCCAGCAGCCAGATTAGGACAGCCCAAACCTACTACGAGCAGTACTTC; j_call: TRBJ2-7; d_call: .; clone_size: .; v_call: TRBV7-2
cdr3_aa: CASSQGSRGIREKLFF; cdr3_nt: TGCGCCAGCAGCCAAGGTAGCAGGGGGATCAGGGAAAAACTGTTTTTT; j_call: TRBJ1-4; d_call: TRBD1; clone_size: .; v_call: TRBV4-1
cdr3_aa: CAWSRQNTEAFF; cdr3_nt: TGTGCCTGGAGTAGACAGAACACTGAAGCTTTCTTT; j_call: TRBJ1-1; d_call: .; clone_size: .; v_call: TRBV30
cdr3_aa: CASATGGNYGYTF; cdr3_nt: TGTGCCAGCGCGACAGGGGGTAACTATGGCTACACCTTC; j_call: TRBJ1-2; d_call: TRBD1; clone_size: .; v_call: TRBV7-8
cdr3_aa: CATSRDPPSSGNTGELFF; cdr3_nt: TGTGCCACCAGCAGAGATCCCCCCTCTAGCGGGAACACCGGGGAGCTGTTTTTT; j_call: TRBJ2-2; d_call: TRBD2; clone_size: .; v_call: TRBV15
cdr3_aa: CASRAQGADTEAFF; cdr3_nt: TGCGCCAGCAGGGCCCAGGGGGCGGACACTGAAGCTTTCTTT; j_call: TRBJ1-1; d_call: TRBD1; clone_size: .; v_call: TRBV10-1
cdr3_aa: CASRPWTSGQETQYF; cdr3_nt: TGTGCCAGCAGACCCTGGACTAGCGGCCAAGAGACCCAGTACTTC; j_call: TRBJ2-5; d_call: TRBD2; clone_size: .; v_call: TRBV2
cdr3_aa: CASSIGDRRSGEQFF; cdr3_nt: TGTGCCAGTAGTATAGGGGACAGGCGATCGGGTGAGCAGTTCTTC; j_call: TRBJ2-1; d_call: TRBD1; clone_size: .; v_call: TRBV19
cdr3_aa: CASSLVAGTPPDTQYF; cdr3_nt: TGCGCCAGCAGCTTGGTCGCGGGAACCCCCCCAGATACGCAGTATTTT; j_call: TRBJ2-3; d_call: .; clone_size: .; v_call: TRBV5-1
cdr3_aa: CASSRQGGSYNSPLHF; cdr3_nt: TGTGCCAGCAGCAGACAGGGGGGTTCCTATAATTCACCCCTCCACTTT; j_call: TRBJ1-6; d_call: TRBD1; clone_size: .; v_call: TRBV7-9
cdr3_aa: CASRPSRGRNTEAFF; cdr3_nt: TGTGCCAGCAGACCCTCCAGGGGGCGGAACACTGAAGCTTTCTTT; j_call: TRBJ1-1; d_call: TRBD1; clone_size: .; v_call: TRBV6-5
cdr3_aa: CASSSRTGGGNTIYF; cdr3_nt: TGCGCCAGCAGCTCTAGGACAGGAGGGGGAAACACCATATATTTT; j_call: TRBJ1-3; d_call: TRBD1; clone_size: .; v_call: TRBV5-1
cdr3_aa: CASSGKVSRGGRQYF; cdr3_nt: TGTGCCAGCAGTGGAAAGGTAAGTAGAGGGGGACGGCAGTACTTC; j_call: TRBJ2-7; d_call: .; clone_size: .; v_call: TRBV21-1
cdr3_aa: CASSQEGTSRGSDEQFF; cdr3_nt: TGCGCCAGCAGCCAAGAAGGGACTAGCAGGGGGTCCGATGAGCAGTTCTTC; j_call: TRBJ2-1; d_call: TRBD2; clone_size: .; v_call: TRBV4-1
cdr3_aa: CASKRGLALNEQFF; cdr3_nt: TGCGCCAGCAAAAGGGGACTAGCTCTCAATGAGCAGTTCTTC; j_call: TRBJ2-1; d_call: TRBD2; clone_size: .; v_call: TRBV5-1